This T cell receptor beta chain came from a study of blood T cell repertoires in COVID-19. The V gene's germline CDR1 is SQVTM and CDR2 ANQGSEA. This CDR3 has 12 residues. V dropped 7 bases and J dropped 5; count of bases not matched to a gene: 7. Generated by immunoSEQ multiplex PCR, the TCRdb table keeps only in-frame clones and is missing some. The table has around 120,000 clones, 90% seen once. This sequence was found in a woman aged 55 to 70 with COVID-19, enrolled during active disease. This chain uses TRBV29-1 with TRBJ1-2; 7 nucleotides align to TRBD1. Sequencing was carried out using peripheral blood. CDR3 DNA: TGCAGCGCCATGGACAGGACTTATGGCTACACCTTC. This gives the protein CSAMDRTYGYTF.